This entry concerns a single TCR beta chain. The data were taken from a study of control samples from healthy donors and cancer patients. Repertoires were generated with immunoSEQ multiplex PCR, while TCRdb's copy carries only in-frame clones and drops some. Here the sample spans about 190,000 clones, roughly nine tenths being singletons. The receptor was derived from a man in his thirties or forties in good health. The sample was blood.

CDR3 residues: CASSHGQGWVEAFF. The DNA for the CDR3 is TGCGCCAGCAGCCACGGACAGGGGTGGGTTGAAGCTTTCTTT. The chain has TRBV4-1 and TRBJ1-1; 9 positions match TRBD1. V lost 3 bases to trimming and J lost 7 bases; unmatched junction nucleotides: 6. The CDR3 is 14 amino acids. Germline V gives CDR1 MGHRA, CDR2 YSYEKL.